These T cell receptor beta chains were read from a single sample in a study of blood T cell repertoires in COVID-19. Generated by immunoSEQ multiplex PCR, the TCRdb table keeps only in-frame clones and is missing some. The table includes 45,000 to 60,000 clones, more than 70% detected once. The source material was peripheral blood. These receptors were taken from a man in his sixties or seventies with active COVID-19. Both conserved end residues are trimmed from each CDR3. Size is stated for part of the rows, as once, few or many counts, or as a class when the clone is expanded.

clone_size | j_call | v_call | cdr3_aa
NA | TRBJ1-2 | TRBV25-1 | ASRLPTGSGYGYT
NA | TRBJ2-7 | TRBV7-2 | ASSALLTGYEQY
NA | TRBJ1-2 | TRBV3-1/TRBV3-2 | ASSPIGSPGGYT
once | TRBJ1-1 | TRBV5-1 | ASSLASEAVNTEAF
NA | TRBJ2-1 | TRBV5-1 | ASTSIAGAYNEQF
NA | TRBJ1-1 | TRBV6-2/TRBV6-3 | ASSYFAGSFEAF
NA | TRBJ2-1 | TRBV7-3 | ASSFSGFYNEQF
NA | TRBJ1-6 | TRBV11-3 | ASSFLAPTVDNSPLH
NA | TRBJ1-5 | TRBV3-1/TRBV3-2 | ASSPLGGPQH
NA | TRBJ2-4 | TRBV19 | ASRREGAKDIQY
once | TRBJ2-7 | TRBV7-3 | ASSLGTGSYYEQY
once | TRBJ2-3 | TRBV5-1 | ASSSGLATDTQY
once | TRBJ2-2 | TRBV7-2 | ASRRGRLNTGKLF
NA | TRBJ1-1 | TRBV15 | ATSKARPSEAF
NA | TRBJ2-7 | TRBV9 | ASSPPEAYEQY
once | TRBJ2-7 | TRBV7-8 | ASSMKTGSYEQY
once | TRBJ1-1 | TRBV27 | ASSYRGDTEAF
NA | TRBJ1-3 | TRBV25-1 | ASSEWEGIGNTIY
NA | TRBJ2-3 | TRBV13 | ASSLGGGGTDTQY
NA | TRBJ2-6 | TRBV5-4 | ASLLLVQSRANVLT
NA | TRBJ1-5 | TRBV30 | AWSGQNNQPQH
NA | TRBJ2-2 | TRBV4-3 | ASSPRGAGELF
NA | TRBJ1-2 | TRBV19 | ASSITADRSKGGYT
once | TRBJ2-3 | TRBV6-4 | ASSSGVTDTQY
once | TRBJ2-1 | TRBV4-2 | ASSLVIESNEQF
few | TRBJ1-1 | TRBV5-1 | ASSSAGARNTEAF
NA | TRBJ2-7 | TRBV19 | ASSLGTGAQEQY
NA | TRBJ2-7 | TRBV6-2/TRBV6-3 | ASSQTIAASYEQY
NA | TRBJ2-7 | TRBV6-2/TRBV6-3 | ASSTNSDYEQY
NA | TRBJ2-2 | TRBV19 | ASAANTGELF
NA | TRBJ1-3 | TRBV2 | ASTVQGGSGNTIY
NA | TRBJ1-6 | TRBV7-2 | ASSPGQGPRNSPLH